This TCR beta chain stems from a study of T cell responses to AZD1222 COVID-19 vaccine. Germline V lookup: CDR1 MNHEY, CDR2 SMNVEV (reference sequence). V lost 8 bases to trimming and J lost 4 bases, with 12 bases between them. There are 13 residues in the CDR3. General study points: There were vaccine-associated CD4 TCRs across spike, dominant at 160-218 and 743-854.

Profiled with immunoSEQ multiplex PCR; TCRdb holds only in-frame clones, not every one. This sample carries approximately 57,000 clones, roughly 86% of them seen once, and the ten largest clones take over 15%. A remark on this clone: Its antigen is currently unknown.

The V call is TRBV27, the J call TRBJ1-5; D remains unclear. This receptor was taken from an adult in good health. Sequenced material: peripheral blood, taken on day 0 of AZD1222 vaccination. This CDR3 reads CASGLGGNQPQHF. The DNA for the CDR3 is TGTGCCAGCGGCCTGGGCGGTAATCAGCCCCAGCATTTT.